Described below is a single TCR beta chain sequence and its context. In TCRdb, the 5' RACE reads were re-called with MiXCR into one record per CDR3 protein. Of hundreds of thousands of distinct CDR3 sequences in the sample, 20% to 25% were seen once. The CDR3 is 13 residues long. Per the germline V gene, CDR1 is DFQATT and CDR2 is SNEGSKA (reference sequence). V was clipped by 3 bases and J by 2 bases, with 5 bases between them. The sample is drawn from a study of T-cell memory formation after mild COVID-19. Overall study: In these data, TCR clusters were largely donor specific.

Sequencing was done on a sample of PBMCs or a T cell subset sorted from them (not recorded which). The V gene is TRBV20-1, the J gene TRBJ2-6; D is undetermined. The TCR was taken from a man aged 18 to 30 who had mild COVID-19 (a few samples of this study predate the infection). Cell type and time point are not known. The CDR3 nucleotides are TGCAGTGCTAGTGATACTGGGGCCAACGTCCTGACTTTC. As protein: CSASDTGANVLTF.